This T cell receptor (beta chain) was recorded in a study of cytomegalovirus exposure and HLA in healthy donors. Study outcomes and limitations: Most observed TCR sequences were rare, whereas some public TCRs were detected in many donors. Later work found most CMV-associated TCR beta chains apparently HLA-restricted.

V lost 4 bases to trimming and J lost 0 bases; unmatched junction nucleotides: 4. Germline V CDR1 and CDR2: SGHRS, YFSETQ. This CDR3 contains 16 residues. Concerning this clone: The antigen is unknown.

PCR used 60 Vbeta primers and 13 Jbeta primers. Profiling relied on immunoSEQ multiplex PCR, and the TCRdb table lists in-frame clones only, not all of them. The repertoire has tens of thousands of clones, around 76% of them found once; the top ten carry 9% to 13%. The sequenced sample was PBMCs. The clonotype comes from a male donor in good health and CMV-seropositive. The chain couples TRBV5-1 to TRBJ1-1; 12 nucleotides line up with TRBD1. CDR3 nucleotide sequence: TGCGCCAGCAGCGAGGGGACAGGGGGCATGAACACTGAAGCTTTCTTT. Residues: CASSEGTGGMNTEAFF.